This passage covers 12 T cell receptor beta chains from one sample sequenced in a study of identical twins. TCRdb re-derived calls from the 5' RACE reads in MiXCR, one entry per CDR3 protein. Among roughly 770,000 distinct CDR3 sequences listed, 15% to 20% were seen once. A further study also used this sample, focusing on T cells expressing NK-cell markers.

Source material: PBMCs. The source of these receptors is a woman aged 18-29 years in good health.

This clonotype was detected a few times. The gene calls are TRBV9 and TRBJ1-1; D gene ambiguous. The CDR3 consists of 14 residues. V was pared by 3 bases and J by 1 base, with 10 bases between. The V gene's germline CDR1 is SGDLS and CDR2 YYNGEE. DNA of the CDR3: TGTGCCAGCAGCGAAAGCCCTCAGAACACTGAAGCTTTCTTT. Its protein product is CASSESPQNTEAFF.

This clonotype was found a few times. This chain links TRBV7-9 with TRBJ2-3, with D uncertain. The CDR3 runs to 12 residues. Germline V gene data show CDR1 as SEHNR and CDR2 as FQNEAQ (reference sequence). The V end was cut by 10 bases, the J end by 1 base, with 9 bases between. The CDR3 DNA sequence: TGTGCCACCTTTTCTCGCACAGATACGCAGTATTTT. It encodes CATFSRTDTQYF. The complete variable domain, with remaining parts taken from reference TRBV7-9 and TRBJ2-3, reads DTGVSQNPRHKITKRGQNVTFRCDPISEHNRLYWYRQTLGQGPEFLTYFQNEAQLEKSRLLSDRFSAERPKGSFSTLEIQRTEQGDSAMYLCATFSRTDTQYFGPGTRLTVL.

In its sample, this clonotype was seen a few times. The chain has TRBV20-1 and TRBJ2-1; 9 positions match TRBD2. CDR1 is DFQATT, CDR2 SNEGSKA, per germline (reference sequence). The CDR3 consists of 15 residues. This CDR3 is CRPIAGEGSYNEQFF. CDR3 DNA sequence: TGCAGACCAATAGCGGGAGAGGGCTCCTACAATGAGCAGTTCTTC.

This clonotype was seen a few times. The chain has TRBV5-1 and TRBJ1-1; the D is unclear. The CDR3 spans 15 residues. Trimming shortened V by 3 bases and J by 2 bases, and 14 bases separated the two germline ends. In germline, CDR1 is SGHRS, CDR2 YFSETQ. CDR3 coding DNA: TGCGCCAGCAGCTGGAGGGCGGTGTCAAACACTGAAGCTTTCTTT. This encodes CASSWRAVSNTEAFF.

V and J are TRBV20-1 and TRBJ1-5; D is perhaps TRBD1 (5 bases). The CDR3 extends over 13 amino acids. From germline, CDR1 is DFQATT and CDR2 SNEGSKA (reference sequence). The V end was cut by 1 base, the J end by 4 bases, with 8 bases between. The CDR3 sequence: CSARVKGNQPQHF. CDR3 coding DNA: TGCAGTGCTAGAGTTAAGGGGAATCAGCCCCAGCATTTT.

This clonotype was seen a few times. The chain couples TRBV4-2 to TRBJ1-5; D not certain. This CDR3 is built from 15 residues. Germline loops: CDR1 LGHNA, CDR2 YNFKEQ. V lost 1 base, J lost 2 bases, and 9 bases lay in between. For the CDR3, the DNA is TGTGCCAGCAGCCAAGTGGCCGGGGGCAATCAGCCCCAGCATTTT. This translates into CASSQVAGGNQPQHF.

This clonotype was detected once. One junction end disagrees with the germline gene, perhaps due to a read error. The chain has TRBV5-1 and TRBJ1-1; 12 nucleotides line up with TRBD1. The CDR3 consists of 13 residues. From germline, CDR1 is SGHRS and CDR2 YFSETQ. Here the CDR3 reads CASTGTGGTEAIF. CDR3 sequence (DNA): TGCGCCAGTACCGGGACAGGGGGCACTGAAGCTATCTTT.

In its sample, this clonotype was seen a few times. The rearrangement joins TRBV12-3 or TRBV12-4 to TRBJ2-7, with 10 bases fitting TRBD1. The CDR3 length is 15 residues. Germline trimming cut 6 bases from V and 1 base from J; bases unmatched to any gene: 6. As DNA, the CDR3 is TGTGCCAGCAGCTCGGGACAGGGGACATCCTACGAGCAGTACTTC. This translates into CASSSGQGTSYEQYF.

This chain links TRBV10-2 with TRBJ2-3, with TRBD2 matching over 11 bases. V gave up 6 bases and J gave up 4 bases; unmatched junction bases: 6. This CDR3 contains 15 residues. Germline CDR1 reads WSHSY; CDR2 reads SAAADI. The CDR3: CASRIAGGAADTQYF. The CDR3 region has the DNA TGCGCCAGCAGGATAGCGGGAGGGGCGGCAGATACGCAGTATTTT.

CDR3: CASSEYIREARGELFF. The CDR3 DNA is TGTGCCAGCAGTGAATATATCCGGGAGGCCAGAGGGGAGCTGTTTTTT. J is TRBJ2-2 and V is TRBV25-1; TRBD2 matches 7 bases. V shed 0 bases and J 8 bases; nucleotides not matched to a gene: 9. Germline V CDR1 and CDR2: MGHDK, SYGVNS. The CDR3 is made up of 16 amino acids. Using reference TRBV25-1 and TRBJ2-2 for the parts outside the CDR3, the full variable domain is EADIYQTPRYLVIGTGKKITLECSQTMGHDKMYWYQQDPGMELHLIHYSYGVNSTEKGDLSSESTVSRIRTEHFPLTLESARPSHTSQYLCASSEYIREARGELFFGEGSRLTVL.

V is TRBV5-5 and J is TRBJ1-1, with a possible D match to TRBD1 (6 bases). Trimming cost V 4 bases and J 10 bases, with 11 bases left between them. From germline, CDR1 is SGHKS and CDR2 YYEKEE (reference sequence). The length of the CDR3 is 11 residues. CDR3 residues: CASSGRDIAFF. The CDR3 bases are TGTGCCAGCAGCGGCAGGGACATAGCTTTCTTT.

This clonotype has at least ten counts. The J gene is TRBJ2-5, the V gene TRBV20-1, with D possibly matching TRBD1 (5 bases). Germline lookup yields CDR1 DFQATT and CDR2 SNEGSKA (reference sequence). There are 12 residues in the CDR3. Trimming removed 3 bases at V and 2 bases at J, with 7 bases between. The DNA for the CDR3 is TGCAGTGCTAGTAACAGGCAAGAGACCCAGTACTTC. Its translation is CSASNRQETQYF.